This T cell receptor beta chain was sequenced in a study of identical twins. Trimming shortened V by 0 bases and J by 9 bases, and 20 bases separated the two germline ends. From germline, CDR1 is DFQATT and CDR2 SNEGSKA (reference sequence). CDR3 size: 15 residues. This clonotype was recorded a few times. TCRdb redid the calling of the 5' RACE reads with MiXCR, one entry per CDR3 protein. The repertoire consists of approximately 620,000 distinct CDR3 sequences, with approximately 9% occurring once and the leading ten covering approximately 0.89%. These data were likewise used in another study, on yellow fever vaccine responses in identical twins.

The rearrangement joins TRBV20-1 to TRBJ1-2; weak D call: TRBD1 (6 bases). This sequence was found in a young woman in good health. Sequenced input: PBMCs. CDR3 nucleotides: TGCAGTGCTAGAGACCGCAAGACAGGAGAAGTGCGCTACACCTTC. This translates into CSARDRKTGEVRYTF.